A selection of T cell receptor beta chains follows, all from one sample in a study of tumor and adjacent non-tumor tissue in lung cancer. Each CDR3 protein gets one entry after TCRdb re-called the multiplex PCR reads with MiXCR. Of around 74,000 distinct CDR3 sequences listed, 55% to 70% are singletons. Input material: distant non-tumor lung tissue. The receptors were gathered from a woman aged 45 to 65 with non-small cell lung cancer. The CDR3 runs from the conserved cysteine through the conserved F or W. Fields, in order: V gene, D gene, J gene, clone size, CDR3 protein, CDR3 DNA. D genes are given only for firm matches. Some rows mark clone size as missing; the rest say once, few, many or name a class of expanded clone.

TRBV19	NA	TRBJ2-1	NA	CASSTDPWAGVGDEQFF	TGTGCCAGTAGTACCGACCCTTGGGCGGGTGTAGGGGATGAGCAGTTCTTC
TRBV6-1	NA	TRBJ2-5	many	CASRTPKYQETQYF	TGTGCCAGCAGAACACCCAAGTACCAAGAGACCCAGTACTTC
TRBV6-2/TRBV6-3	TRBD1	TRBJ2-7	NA	CASSYSTGGHEQYF	TGTGCCAGCAGCTACTCGACAGGGGGCCACGAGCAGTACTTC
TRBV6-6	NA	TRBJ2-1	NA	CISTQTLLSEQFF	TGTATCAGCACCCAGACCCTTCTGAGTGAGCAGTTCTTC
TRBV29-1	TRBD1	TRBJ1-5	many	CSALSGGDQPQHF	TGCAGCGCATTATCAGGGGGCGATCAGCCCCAGCATTTT
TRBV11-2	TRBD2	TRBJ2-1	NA	CGSSRMILAGDNVPFF	TGTGGCAGCAGCCGGATGATACTAGCGGGGGACAATGTGCCGTTCTTC
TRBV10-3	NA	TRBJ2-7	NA	CAINQTGFYEQYF	TGTGCCATCAACCAGACAGGCTTCTACGAGCAGTACTTC
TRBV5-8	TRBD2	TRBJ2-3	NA	CVGPFRTSSHTDTQYF	TGTGTCGGACCTTTCCGGACTAGCAGCCACACAGATACGCAGTATTTT
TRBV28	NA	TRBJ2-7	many	CASSPPGIGYDEQYF	TGTGCCAGCAGTCCCCCAGGTATAGGGTACGACGAGCAGTACTTC
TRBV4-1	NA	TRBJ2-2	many	CASSQDWGTGELFF	TGCGCCAGCAGCCAAGATTGGGGCACCGGGGAGCTGTTTTTT
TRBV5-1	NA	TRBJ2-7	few	CASSPGRSYEQYF	TGCGCCAGCAGCCCAGGCAGATCTTACGAGCAGTACTTC
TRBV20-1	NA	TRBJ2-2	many	CSAIARGRENTGELFF	TGCAGTGCTATCGCGAGGGGGCGGGAGAACACCGGGGAGCTGTTTTTT
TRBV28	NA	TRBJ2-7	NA	CASAEGLGSYEQYF	TGTGCCAGCGCGGAGGGCCTGGGCTCCTACGAGCAGTACTTC
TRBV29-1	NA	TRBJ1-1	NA	CSLGRDLNEAFF	TGCAGCCTTGGGAGGGATTTGAATGAAGCTTTCTTT
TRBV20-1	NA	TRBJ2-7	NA	CSAGGSSAVLSSYEQYF	TGCAGTGCTGGAGGGTCTTCGGCGGTACTAAGCTCCTACGAGCAGTACTTC
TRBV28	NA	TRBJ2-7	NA	CASLPPGQSPRPLYEQYF	TGTGCCAGCCTTCCGCCCGGACAAAGCCCACGTCCCCTTTACGAGCAGTACTTC
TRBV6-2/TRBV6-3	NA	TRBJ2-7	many	CASSSLFSYEQYF	TGTGCCAGCAGCTCGCTATTTTCCTACGAGCAGTACTTC
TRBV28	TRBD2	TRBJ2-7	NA	CASNLKWFSGGNEQYF	TGTGCCAGCAATTTAAAGTGGTTCAGCGGGGGGAACGAGCAGTACTTC
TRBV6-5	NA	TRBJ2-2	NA	CASSDETGNTGELFF	TGTGCCAGCAGTGACGAGACAGGGAACACCGGGGAGCTGTTTTTT
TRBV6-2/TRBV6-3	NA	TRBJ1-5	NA	CASSPIQGGHTQPQHF	TGTGCCAGCAGCCCCATCCAAGGGGGGCACACTCAGCCACAGCATTTT
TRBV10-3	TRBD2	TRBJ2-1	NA	CDINGASGSIRAYNEQFF	TGTGACATCAATGGGGCTAGCGGGAGCATCCGAGCCTACAATGAGCAGTTCTTC
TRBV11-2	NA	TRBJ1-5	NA	CASSLAGRRNQPQHF	TGTGCCAGCAGCTTAGCTGGCCGACGCAATCAACCCCAGCATTTT
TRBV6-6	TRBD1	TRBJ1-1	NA	CASRGVQGAGVRTQAFF	TGTGCCAGCAGAGGGGTACAGGGGGCTGGGGTTAGGACTCAAGCTTTCTTT
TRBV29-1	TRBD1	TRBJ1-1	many	CSVTGGLLNTEAFF	TGCAGCGTTACAGGGGGCTTGCTGAACACTGAAGCTTTCTTT
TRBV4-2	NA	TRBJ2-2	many	CASSSTDWGTGELFF	TGTGCCAGCAGCTCAACGGACTGGGGCACCGGGGAGCTGTTTTTT
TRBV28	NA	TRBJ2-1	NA	CASSLSPSSAVGYNEQFF	TGTGCCAGCAGTTTATCACCCAGTTCAGCGGTGGGCTACAATGAGCAGTTCTTC
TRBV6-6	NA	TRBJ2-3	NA	CASSTAGLLEITDTQYF	TGTGCCAGCAGTACAGCCGGACTTCTAGAAATTACAGATACGCAGTATTTT
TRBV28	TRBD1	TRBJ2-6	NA	CASSPDRTGANVLSF	TGTGCCAGCAGTCCGGACAGGACTGGGGCCAACGTCCTGTCTTTC
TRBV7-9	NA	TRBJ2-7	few	CASSLPGPRDEQYF	TGTGCCAGCAGCCTTCCAGGGCCGAGGGACGAGCAGTACTTC
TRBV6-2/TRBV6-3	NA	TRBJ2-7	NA	CANSDRAPGQNYKQYF	TGTGCCAACAGTGACCGTGCACCGGGACAAAACTACAAGCAGTACTTC
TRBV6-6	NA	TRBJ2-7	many	CASSYLITYEQYF	TGTGCCAGCAGTTACCTGATAACCTACGAGCAGTACTTC
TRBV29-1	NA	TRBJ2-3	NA	CSVDEWGDTQYF	TGCAGCGTTGATGAATGGGGAGATACACAGTATTTT
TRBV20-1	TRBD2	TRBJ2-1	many	CSARVPGTRPGSSYNEQFF	TGCAGTGCTAGAGTTCCTGGGACTAGACCAGGAAGCTCCTACAATGAGCAGTTCTTC
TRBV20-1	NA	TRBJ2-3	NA	CNVRRDPTQCF	TGCAATGTGAGGCGGGATCCTACGCAGTGTTTT
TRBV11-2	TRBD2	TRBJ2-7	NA	CASSLLAGGYGQNF	TGTGCCAGTAGCTTACTAGCGGGAGGGTACGGGCAGAACTTC
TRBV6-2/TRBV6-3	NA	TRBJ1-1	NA	CANSYSRGTEAFF	TGCGCCAACAGTTACTCGAGGGGGACTGAAGCTTTCTTT
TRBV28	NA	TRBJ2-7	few	CASSPLGTQYF	TGTGCCAGCAGTCCCCTGGGCACGCAGTACTTC
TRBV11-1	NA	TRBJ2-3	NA	CASSLAAGIATQYF	TGTGCCAGCAGCTTAGCGGCCGGGATAGCTACGCAGTATTTT
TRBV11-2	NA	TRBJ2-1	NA	CGSSIDLSRGGEQFF	TGTGGCAGCAGCATAGATCTCAGCAGGGGCGGTGAGCAGTTCTTC
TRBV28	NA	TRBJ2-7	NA	CASSSYDPLSSYEQYF	TGTGCCAGCAGTTCTTACGACCCACTGAGCTCCTACGAGCAGTACTTC